The 27 T cell receptor beta chains below were found in one sample sequenced in a study of T cell repertoires in cytomegalovirus infection. TCRdb fed the reads into MiXCR, producing one record per CDR3 protein. The sample consists of around 740,000 distinct CDR3 sequences, roughly 35% of them appearing once. Sequencing used PBMCs. The receptors were sampled from a human donor in good health (CMV status not recorded). Some clones in this sample may be carry-over from other donors' samples.

With regard to this clonotype: The CDR3 ends on some other residue instead of the conserved phenylalanine or tryptophan, so this is likely a read error. V gene TRBV7-9 combines with J gene TRBJ2-7; no firm D call. Trimming took 4 bases from V and 0 from J, leaving 13 bases between them. Germline CDR1 reads SEHNR; CDR2 reads FQNEAQ (reference sequence). This CDR3 is built from 15 residues. The CDR3 loop reads CASSSAAQSSYEQYL. CDR3 bases: TGTGCCAGCAGCTCTGCAGCCCAGAGCTCCTACGAGCAGTACTTA.

This clonotype was counted only a few times. This chain links TRBV12-3 or TRBV12-4 with TRBJ2-7, with TRBD2 as a possible D gene (5 bases). Deletions cut 8 bases from V and 0 bases from J, with 11 bases between. This CDR3 is built from 13 residues. Here the CDR3 DNA reads TGTGCCAGCCTCCGGGGAAGCTCCTACGAGCAGTACTTC. This gives the protein CASLRGSSYEQYF.

As regards this clonotype: A read error may account for a junction end that differs from germline. The J gene is TRBJ1-4, the V gene TRBV4-1; 7 bases fit TRBD1. The CDR3 length is 15 residues. Germline assignment: CDR1 MGHRA and CDR2 YSYEKL. The CDR3 DNA reads TGCCCCAGCAGCCGGGGACAGACAACTAATGAAAAACTGTTTTTT. The encoded protein is CPSSRGQTTNEKLFF.

This clonotype was seen more than once but under ten times. The chain links TRBV28 to TRBJ1-6, with D hard to call. From germline, CDR1 is MDHEN and CDR2 SYDVKM. Trimming pared 2 bases from V and 9 bases from J, leaving 17 bases between. The CDR3 has 16 residues. CDR3 in amino acids: CASSLPEDTVGSPLHF. CDR3 DNA: TGTGCCAGCAGTTTACCCGAAGACACTGTGGGTTCACCCCTCCACTTT.

This clonotype is a singleton in its sample. The chain is built from TRBV2 and TRBJ2-3; TRBD2 agrees at 9 bases. Germline assignment: CDR1 SNHLY and CDR2 FYNNEI. With V trimmed by 5 bases and J by 1 base, 7 bases remained unmatched. CDR3 length: 16 residues. The CDR3 sequence: CASSSPSGIRTDTQYF. DNA for the CDR3: TGTGCCAGCAGTTCCCCTAGCGGGATTCGCACAGATACGCAGTATTTT.

There are many counts of this clonotype. The chain uses TRBV12-3 or TRBV12-4 and TRBJ1-1; D gene ambiguous. The CDR3 extends over 14 amino acids. V lost 4 bases, J lost 0 bases, and 9 bases lay in between. CDR3 coding DNA: TGTGCCAGCAGTTCTTCCCGGGTGAACACTGAAGCTTTCTTT. It codes for CASSSSRVNTEAFF.

V and J are TRBV7-9 and TRBJ2-3; 11 bases map to TRBD2. The CDR3 spans 16 residues. The germline V gene encodes CDR1 SEHNR and CDR2 FQNEAQ (reference sequence). Trimming took 8 bases from V and 3 from J; bases not matched to a gene: 10. CDR3 in DNA: TGTGCCAGCGGACAACTAGCGGGAGTTTGGACAGATACGCAGTATTTT. Its translation: CASGQLAGVWTDTQYF.

This clonotype has a handful of counts. The chain has TRBV6-5 and TRBJ2-5; D is unresolved. Trimming cost V 0 bases and J 1 base, with 6 bases left between them. This CDR3 has 14 amino acids. Germline CDR1 reads MNHEY; CDR2 reads SVGAGI. The CDR3 sequence: CASSYSISQETQYF. The CDR3, as DNA: TGTGCCAGCAGTTACTCGATAAGCCAAGAGACCCAGTACTTC.

CDR3 protein: CAIKEQAALGYTF. For the CDR3, the DNA is TGTGCCATCAAGGAACAGGCGGCCTTAGGTTACACCTTC. The rearrangement uses TRBV10-3 and TRBJ1-2; perhaps TRBD1 as D (5 bases). CDR3 length: 13 amino acids. Trimming left V 7 bases short and J 11 bases short, with 20 bases between. From germline, CDR1 is ENHRY and CDR2 SYGVKD.

In its sample, this clonotype was seen a few times. The genes are TRBV5-1 and TRBJ1-1; D remains ambiguous. Trimming removed 3 bases at V and 4 bases at J, with 13 bases between. CDR3 length: 14 amino acids. Germline V lookup: CDR1 SGHRS, CDR2 YFSETQ. CDR3 protein: CASSSSYRVTEAFF. DNA for the CDR3: TGCGCCAGCAGCTCCTCATATAGAGTCACTGAAGCTTTCTTT.

This sequence joins TRBV2 and TRBJ2-7, with a possible D match to TRBD1 (6 bases). This CDR3 is built from 12 residues. V lost 5 bases, J lost 8 bases, and 13 bases lay in between. The V gene's germline CDR1 is SNHLY and CDR2 FYNNEI. The DNA for the CDR3 is TGTGCCAGCAGTCCATCCGACAGGAAGCAGTACTTC. Translated: CASSPSDRKQYF.

The CDR3 loop reads CASSLYGGQNTEAFF. The CDR3 nucleotides read TGTGCCAGCAGCTTGTACGGGGGGCAGAACACTGAAGCTTTCTTT. The chain combines TRBV5-5 with TRBJ1-1; D possibly corresponds to TRBD1 (6 bases). The CDR3 loop spans 15 amino acids. Germline V gives CDR1 SGHKS, CDR2 YYEKEE (reference sequence). Trimming stripped 1 base from V and 1 base from J, with 11 bases between.

V and J are TRBV12-3 or TRBV12-4 and TRBJ1-1, with a possible D match to TRBD1 (6 bases). The germline V and J ends were trimmed by 5 bases and 5 bases, with 9 bases remaining between them. CDR3 length: 12 amino acids. The CDR3 region is CASSQQGTEAFF. The CDR3 DNA is TGTGCCAGCAGTCAACAGGGAACTGAAGCTTTCTTT.

The sample holds a few counts of this clonotype. The rearrangement links TRBV10-3 to TRBJ2-6; D ambiguous. This CDR3 is built from 16 residues. Per germline, CDR1 ENHRY and CDR2 SYGVKD. The germline V and J ends were trimmed by 0 bases and 0 bases, with 6 bases remaining between them. CDR3 in DNA: TGTGCCATCAGTGAGTCAAAAACCTCTGGGGCCAACGTCCTGACTTTC. It specifies CAISESKTSGANVLTF.

The V gene is TRBV14, the J gene TRBJ2-5; TRBD1 might be the D (7 bases). The CDR3 loop spans 16 amino acids. Germline V gives CDR1 SGHDN, CDR2 FVKESK. The V end was cut by 0 bases, the J end by 4 bases, with 15 bases between. The CDR3, as DNA: TGTGCCAGCAGCCAAGATCGGAGGGGGCGAGGAGAGACCCAGTACTTC. This sequence encodes CASSQDRRGRGETQYF.

The CDR3 here is CASSLNRGLDTEAFF. The CDR3 DNA follows: TGTGCCAGCAGCCTCAACAGAGGACTGGACACTGAAGCTTTCTTT. The V call is TRBV7-6, the J call TRBJ1-1; D uncertain. This CDR3 region has 15 residues. Trimming shortened V by 5 bases and J by 3 bases, and 16 bases separated the two germline ends. Germline CDR1 and CDR2: SGHVS and FNYEAQ.

The chain couples TRBV12-3 or TRBV12-4 to TRBJ1-1; TRBD1 agrees at 7 bases. V lost 2 bases, J lost 1 base, and 7 bases stayed unmatched. This CDR3 has 16 amino acids. CDR3 nucleotides: TGTGCCAGCAGTTTATTTTCCGGGACAGCGAACACTGAAGCTTTCTTT. As protein: CASSLFSGTANTEAFF.

This clonotype has only a few counts. The chain uses TRBV19 and TRBJ2-5; the D is unclear. The length of the CDR3 is 12 residues. The V gene's germline CDR1 is LNHDA and CDR2 SQIVND (reference sequence). V dropped 6 bases and J dropped 0 bases, with 5 bases sitting between them. The CDR3 region has the DNA TGTGCCAGTAGGGACCACCAAGAGACCCAGTACTTC. Translated, it gives CASRDHQETQYF.

The chain is built from TRBV11-2 and TRBJ1-4; D is ambiguous. Germline V CDR1 and CDR2: SGHAT, FQNNGV. Trimming pared 8 bases from V and 10 bases from J, leaving 14 bases between. The CDR3 length is 12 residues. Here the CDR3 reads CASAEPLGKLFF. The CDR3 nucleotides are TGTGCCAGCGCGGAACCCTTGGGAAAACTGTTTTTT. The full variable domain, with the rest looked up from reference TRBV11-2 and TRBJ1-4, is EAGVAQSPRYKIIEKRQSVAFWCNPISGHATLYWYQQILGQGPKLLIQFQNNGVVDDSQLPKDRFSAERLKGVDSTLKIQPAKLEDSAVYLCASAEPLGKLFFGSGTQLSVL.

Comments on this clonotype: A much bigger clone sits one base away, suggesting this may be a read error. The gene calls are TRBV7-2 and TRBJ2-7, with 12 bases matching TRBD2. Trimming removed 8 bases from V and 8 bases from J; junction bases left unmatched: 7. Germline V lookup: CDR1 SGHTA, CDR2 FQGNSA. The CDR3 sequence is 13 residues long. CDR3 protein: CASRLAGVHKQYF. Here the CDR3 DNA reads TGTGCCAGCCGACTAGCGGGAGTTCACAAGCAGTACTTC.

This clonotype appeared many times. The chain combines TRBV4-1 with TRBJ2-1; 8 nucleotides match TRBD1. Germline V CDR1 and CDR2: MGHRA, YSYEKL. CDR3 length: 19 amino acids. The J segment lost 9 bases and the V segment lost 0 bases, leaving 19 bases of the junction unmatched. The CDR3, as DNA: TGCGCCAGCAGCCAAGATGGGGGTAGCGTCTTACAGGGGGATATTGAGCAGTTCTTC. Translation: CASSQDGGSVLQGDIEQFF.

Of note for this clonotype: Since no conserved phenylalanine or tryptophan closes the CDR3, a read error is the likely cause. V is TRBV7-2 and J is TRBJ2-7; 8 bases map to TRBD1. The CDR3 extends over 15 amino acids. The germline V gene encodes CDR1 SGHTA and CDR2 FQGNSA. V was clipped by 3 bases and J by 4 bases; unmatched bases: 8. The CDR3 loop is CASSFIGTGYYEQYL. Written as DNA, the CDR3 is TGTGCCAGCAGCTTTATCGGGACAGGATATTACGAGCAGTACTTA.

V and J are TRBV3-1 and TRBJ1-2; 7 positions agree with TRBD1. CDR3 length: 13 amino acids. Trimming cost V 8 bases and J 2 bases; bases outside gene matches: 5. Germline-derived CDR1 and CDR2 are LGHDT and YNNKEL (reference sequence). CDR3 sequence reads: CASATTGNYGYTF. The CDR3 coding sequence is TGTGCCAGCGCCACGACAGGGAACTATGGCTACACCTTC.

The table lists this clonotype with many counts. V is TRBV12-3 or TRBV12-4 and J is TRBJ1-6, with D uncertain. V was pared by 3 bases and J by 8 bases, with 8 bases between. CDR3 length: 13 amino acids. This CDR3 reads CASSLTSDSPLHF. For the CDR3, the DNA is TGTGCCAGCAGTTTGACTTCGGATTCACCCCTCCACTTT.

This clonotype was seen repeatedly, ten times or more. The gene calls are TRBV6-1 and TRBJ2-1, with 11 bases lining up with TRBD1. CDR3 length: 16 amino acids. CDR1 and CDR2 from the germline V gene are MNHNS and SASEGT. The trim removed 4 bases at V and 3 bases at J, leaving 5 bases unmatched. The CDR3: CASSVWGTGGYNEQFF. DNA of the CDR3: TGTGCCAGCAGTGTTTGGGGGACAGGGGGCTACAATGAGCAGTTCTTC.

This sequence joins TRBV6-6 and TRBJ2-7, with 9 bases lining up with TRBD1. Trimming removed 6 bases from V and 6 bases from J; junction bases left unmatched: 3. The CDR3 totals 12 residues. CDR1 is MNHNY, CDR2 SVGAGI, per germline (reference sequence). The CDR3 DNA follows: TGTGCCAGCAGGGTACAGGGGGCCGAGCAGTACTTC. Its protein product is CASRVQGAEQYF.

The chain employs TRBV5-1 and TRBJ2-7; 7 bases align to TRBD1. The CDR3 has 14 residues. V lost 4 bases and J lost 0; bases outside the gene matches: 4. From germline, CDR1 is SGHRS and CDR2 YFSETQ. This chain's CDR3 is CASSKTGSSYEQYF. CDR3 nucleotide sequence: TGCGCCAGCAGCAAGACAGGGAGCTCCTACGAGCAGTACTTC. The whole variable domain, remainder taken from reference TRBV5-1 and TRBJ2-7, is KAGVTQTPRYLIKTRGQQVTLSCSPISGHRSVSWYQQTPGQGLQFLFEYFSETQRNKGNFPGRFSGRQFSNSRSEMNVSTLELGDSALYLCASSKTGSSYEQYFGPGTRLTVT.